Listed here are 7 T cell receptor beta chains from one sample, sequenced in a study of blood T cell repertoires in COVID-19. Clones were sequenced by immunoSEQ multiplex PCR, and TCRdb holds only the in-frame ones, with some missing. Found here are roughly 370,000 clones, roughly 89% of them singletons; the top ten hold about a tenth. Sequenced material: PBMCs or T cells enriched from blood (not recorded which). These receptors all stem from a woman between 45 and 60 years old who had recovered from COVID-19.

This rearrangement joins TRBV7-8 to TRBJ2-1, with 9 bases aligning to TRBD2. The CDR3 contains 16 residues. Trimming at V came to 3 bases and at J to 7 bases, leaving 10 bases not matched to a gene. Germline V CDR1 and CDR2: SGHVS, FQNEAQ. This chain's CDR3 is CASSFGTSRALNEQFF. CDR3 coding DNA: TGTGCCAGCAGCTTCGGGACTAGCAGGGCTTTGAATGAGCAGTTCTTC.

The rearrangement joins TRBV2 to TRBJ1-4; D is possibly TRBD1 (6 bases). The CDR3 covers 12 residues. Trimming removed 8 bases at V and 14 bases at J, with 18 bases between. Germline V lookup: CDR1 SNHLY, CDR2 FYNNEI. The CDR3 sequence: CASGTTGLSLFF. CDR3 nucleotide sequence: TGTGCCAGCGGAACCACAGGGCTGAGTCTGTTTTTT.

This rearrangement joins TRBV27 to TRBJ2-5; TRBD2 matches 12 bases. Germline V gene sequence: CDR1 MNHEY, CDR2 SMNVEV (reference sequence). The CDR3 has 14 residues. The J segment lost 5 bases and the V segment lost 7 bases, leaving 5 bases of the junction unmatched. This CDR3 is CASKLAGGGETQYF. CDR3 nucleotide sequence: TGTGCCAGCAAACTAGCGGGGGGCGGGGAGACCCAGTACTTC.

This clone was recorded a few times. V and J are TRBV6-5 and TRBJ2-2, with D possibly TRBD1 on 5 matching bases. V lost 2 bases and J lost 7, with 5 bases in between. CDR1 is MNHEY and CDR2 is SVGAGI in the germline V gene. CDR3 size: 12 residues. The CDR3 reads CASSYRGGELFF. The CDR3, as DNA: TGTGCCAGCAGTTACAGGGGCGGGGAGCTGTTTTTT.

The chain employs TRBV5-1 and TRBJ2-2; no reliable D call. In germline, CDR1 is SGHRS, CDR2 YFSETQ. V was trimmed by 3 bases and J by 1 base, leaving 10 bases between them. CDR3 length: 15 amino acids. CDR3 coding DNA: TGCGCCAGCAGCTCGAGAACTCTGAACACCGGGGAGCTGTTTTTT. As protein: CASSSRTLNTGELFF.

This clone showed up just once. The chain has TRBV6-2 or TRBV6-3 and TRBJ1-1; no firm D call. Per germline, CDR1 MNHEY and CDR2 SVGEGT. CDR3 length: 13 amino acids. Trimming took 1 base from V and 1 from J, leaving 4 bases between them. The CDR3 coding sequence is TGTGCCAGCAGTTACTTATGGAACACTGAAGCTTTCTTT. Protein sequence: CASSYLWNTEAFF.

This clone has only a few counts. V usage is TRBV27 and J usage is TRBJ1-4, with TRBD1 as a possible D gene (6 bases). Looked up from germline, CDR1 is MNHEY and CDR2 is SMNVEV (reference sequence). Trimming removed 4 bases from V and 10 bases from J, with 19 bases in between. This CDR3 has 15 residues. CDR3 sequence: CASSSGTLSLGKLFF. CDR3 nucleotide sequence: TGTGCCAGCAGTTCCGGGACACTTTCTCTGGGAAAACTGTTTTTT.